The 32 T cell receptor beta chains below were found in one sample sequenced in a study of T cells after posttransplantation cyclophosphamide. The table came from immunoSEQ multiplex PCR; TCRdb's copy has only in-frame clones and leaves some out. This sample carries some 43,000 clones, none of them present only once. The sequenced sample consisted of PBMCs. These receptor sequences come from a man between 40 and 49 years old in good health, CMV-negative, and a related stem cell transplant donor.

This clone was recorded at least ten times. The chain is built from TRBV28 and TRBJ2-6; D gene unclear. Deletions cut 3 bases from V and 0 bases from J, with 6 bases between. The V gene's germline CDR1 is MDHEN and CDR2 SYDVKM. The CDR3 extends over 15 amino acids. CDR3 region: CASSFSSSGANVLTF. CDR3 sequence (DNA): TGTGCCAGCAGTTTTAGCTCCTCTGGGGCCAACGTCCTGACTTTC.

This clone was recorded at least ten times. J is TRBJ2-4 and V is TRBV30; a weak D match, TRBD2 (6 bases). Germline CDR1 is GTSNPN and CDR2 is SVGIG (reference sequence). Trimming cost V 3 bases and J 3 bases, with 12 bases left between them. This CDR3 contains 14 residues. The chain's CDR3 is CAWSGGAGKNIQYF. The CDR3 DNA sequence: TGTGCCTGGAGCGGAGGGGCGGGCAAAAACATTCAGTACTTC.

In its sample, this clone was seen many times. The V gene is TRBV4-3, the J gene TRBJ2-1; a possible D gene is TRBD2 (5 bases). This CDR3 has 16 residues. Trimming stripped 1 base from V and 8 bases from J, with 18 bases between. From germline, CDR1 is LGHNA and CDR2 YSLEER. The CDR3: CASSQGTSSVIYEQFF. The CDR3 nucleotides are TGCGCCAGCAGCCAAGGGACTTCCTCAGTCATCTATGAGCAGTTCTTC.

This clone occurred many times. V is TRBV11-2 and J is TRBJ2-1; D might be TRBD1 (6 bases). V was clipped by 2 bases and J by 0 bases, with 11 bases between them. The CDR3 runs 16 residues. In germline, CDR1 is SGHAT, CDR2 FQNNGV. Written as DNA, the CDR3 is TGTGCCAGCAGCTTACCAGGGGTCAGCTCCTACAATGAGCAGTTCTTC. It encodes CASSLPGVSSYNEQFF.

This clone has ten or more counts. The chain has TRBV28 and TRBJ2-5; D gene ambiguous. The CDR3 contains 12 residues. Germline V gene sequence: CDR1 MDHEN, CDR2 SYDVKM. V was trimmed by 5 bases and J by 3 bases, leaving 7 bases between them. The DNA for the CDR3 is TGTGCCAGCAGTGTTAGTGAAGAGACCCAGTACTTC. Protein sequence: CASSVSEETQYF.

This clone was seen at least ten times. The V gene is TRBV4-3, the J gene TRBJ1-2, with a weak D call TRBD1 (6 bases). CDR1 and CDR2 from the germline V gene are LGHNA and YSLEER. V shed 1 base and J shed 5 bases, with 20 bases lying between them. The length of the CDR3 is 17 residues. The CDR3 nucleotides are TGCGCCAGCAGCCAAGGCGTTGACAGGTCGCTTTTATATGGCTACACCTTC. Protein product: CASSQGVDRSLLYGYTF.

This clone was detected ten times or more. V and J are TRBV7-6 and TRBJ2-7; 7 nucleotides match TRBD1. V gave up 0 bases and J gave up 6 bases; unmatched junction bases: 2. CDR1 and CDR2 from the germline V gene are SGHVS and FNYEAQ. This CDR3 is 13 amino acids long. The CDR3 DNA sequence: TGTGCCAGCAGCTTAGCGACAGGGATCGAGCAGTACTTC. It encodes CASSLATGIEQYF.

This clone was seen at least ten times. The J gene is TRBJ2-4, the V gene TRBV5-1; the match to TRBD2 covers 11 bases. The CDR3 is made up of 20 amino acids. V shed 0 bases, J shed 0 bases, and the junction held 11 bases outside the gene matches. From germline, CDR1 is SGHRS and CDR2 YFSETQ. This CDR3 is CASSLGGGLAVPLAKNIQYF. CDR3 nucleotide sequence: TGCGCCAGCAGCTTGGGGGGGGGACTAGCGGTCCCGCTAGCCAAAAACATTCAGTACTTC. Full variable domain (rest looked up from reference TRBV5-1 and TRBJ2-4): KAGVTQTPRYLIKTRGQQVTLSCSPISGHRSVSWYQQTPGQGLQFLFEYFSETQRNKGNFPGRFSGRQFSNSRSEMNVSTLELGDSALYLCASSLGGGLAVPLAKNIQYFGAGTRLSVL.

This clone was observed at least ten times. This chain connects TRBV5-1 to TRBJ1-3; no definite D call. The CDR3 runs to 14 residues. V lost 0 bases and J lost 0, with 4 bases in between. Germline CDR1 is SGHRS and CDR2 is YFSETQ. The chain's CDR3 is CASSLGSSGNTIYF. For the CDR3, the DNA is TGCGCCAGCAGCTTGGGCAGCTCTGGAAACACCATATATTTT.

This clone was recorded many times. The chain carries TRBV10-3 and TRBJ1-4; 9 nucleotides match TRBD1. V lost 6 bases to trimming and J lost 10 bases; unmatched junction nucleotides: 9. CDR1 and CDR2 (germline): ENHRY, SYGVKD. The CDR3 has 14 amino acids. The CDR3 sequence: CAIRPGTGPSKLFF. The CDR3 coding sequence is TGTGCCATCAGGCCCGGGACAGGGCCCTCAAAACTGTTTTTT.

This chain uses TRBV30 with TRBJ2-5, with D perhaps TRBD1 (6 bases). TRBJ2-7 matches the DNA end more closely, so the J call is doubtful. Per the germline V gene, CDR1 is GTSNPN and CDR2 is SVGIG (reference sequence). The CDR3 loop spans 14 amino acids. For the CDR3, the DNA is TGTGCCTGGGACCTCGACAGGCCTGGGGACGAGCAGTACTTC. Its translation is CAWDLDRPGDEQYF.

This clone showed up many times. The chain couples TRBV10-3 to TRBJ2-1; the match to TRBD2 covers 8 bases. The germline gives CDR1 ENHRY, CDR2 SYGVKD. Losses at the gene ends were 4 bases for V and 7 bases for J; bases not matched to a gene: 3. The CDR3 has 13 residues. The CDR3 nucleotides read TGTGCCATCAGTGTTGGGACTAGGAATGAGCAGTTCTTC. Its translation is CAISVGTRNEQFF.

In its sample, this clone was seen many times. This chain joins TRBV5-1 and TRBJ2-1; tentative D call: TRBD2 (5 bases). CDR1 and CDR2 from the germline V gene are SGHRS and YFSETQ. The length of the CDR3 is 14 residues. With 2 bases removed from V and 7 bases from J, the gap between germline ends came to 13 bases. The CDR3 spells CASSLLDTKNEQFF. CDR3 bases: TGCGCCAGCAGCTTACTAGATACGAAGAATGAGCAGTTCTTC.

This clone was observed at least ten times. This sequence joins TRBV9 and TRBJ1-1; D may be TRBD1 (5 bases). V lost 3 bases to trimming and J lost 6 bases, with 18 bases between them. CDR3 length: 15 amino acids. Germline V gene lookup returns CDR1 SGDLS and CDR2 YYNGEE. The DNA for the CDR3 is TGTGCCAGCAGCGCCCGGGATGGGGGGATAGCTGAAGCTTTCTTT. This translates into CASSARDGGIAEAFF. The full variable domain, completed using reference TRBV9 and TRBJ1-1, is DSGVTQTPKHLITATGQRVTLRCSPRSGDLSVYWYQQSLDQGLQFLIQYYNGEERAKGNILERFSAQQFPDLHSELNLSSLELGDSALYFCASSARDGGIAEAFFGQGTRLTVV.

This clone was counted at least ten times. The CDR3 DNA sequence: TGTGCCAGCAGCAGGGTGAATTATGGCTACACCTTC. Amino acids: CASSRVNYGYTF. The V and J genes are TRBV6-5 and TRBJ1-2, with a tentative D call TRBD1 (5 bases). CDR1 MNHEY and CDR2 SVGAGI come from the germline V gene. Trimming took 6 bases from V and 5 from J, leaving 10 bases between them. The CDR3 has 12 amino acids.

There are many counts of this clone. This chain joins TRBV4-1 and TRBJ2-7; TRBD1 agrees at 8 bases. CDR1 and CDR2 (germline): MGHRA, YSYEKL. J was trimmed by 3 bases and V by 5 bases; bases with no gene match: 6. This CDR3 spans 14 amino acids. This CDR3 reads CASSYSGTGYEQYF. The DNA of the CDR3 is TGCGCCAGCAGCTACTCCGGGACAGGCTACGAGCAGTACTTC.

This clone appeared many times. This rearrangement joins TRBV9 to TRBJ1-2, with 9 nucleotides matching TRBD1. This CDR3 has 16 amino acids. Germline loops: CDR1 SGDLS, CDR2 YYNGEE. The trim removed 0 bases at V and 4 bases at J, leaving 7 bases unmatched. CDR3 residues: CASSVGTGGHAYGYTF. The CDR3 DNA follows: TGTGCCAGCAGCGTAGGAACAGGGGGCCATGCCTATGGCTACACCTTC.

There are many counts of this clone. CDR3 sequence reads: CASSEIANEQFF. The CDR3 nucleotides are TGTGCCAGCAGTGAAATAGCGAACGAGCAGTTCTTC. The chain has TRBV25-1 and TRBJ2-1, with D perhaps TRBD2 (5 bases). The V end was cut by 2 bases, the J end by 10 bases, with 9 bases between. The CDR3 covers 12 residues. Germline CDR1 reads MGHDK; CDR2 reads SYGVNS.

This clone was seen ten or more times. J is TRBJ2-1 and V is TRBV10-2, with 11 bases matching TRBD2. CDR1 and CDR2 from the germline V gene are WSHSY and SAAADI. Trimming at V came to 6 bases and at J to 4 bases, leaving 2 bases not matched to a gene. This CDR3 has 14 amino acids. The CDR3 nucleotides read TGCGCCAGCAGGACTAGCGGGGATTACAATGAGCAGTTCTTC. Encoded protein: CASRTSGDYNEQFF.

This clone showed up many times. The chain recombines TRBV9 with TRBJ1-4, with 9 bases identical to TRBD1. The V gene end was trimmed by 4 bases and the J gene end by 12 bases; junction bases not matched to a gene: 13. The germline gives CDR1 SGDLS, CDR2 YYNGEE. This CDR3 contains 15 residues. Here the CDR3 DNA reads TGTGCCAGCAGCCCCGGGACAGGGCGCCCCGGGGAACTGTTTTTT. Translation: CASSPGTGRPGELFF.

Ten or more counts support this clone. This chain uses TRBV5-1 with TRBJ2-7; 7 positions match TRBD2. The length of the CDR3 is 15 residues. V lost 4 bases and J lost 0; bases outside the gene matches: 7. The V gene's germline CDR1 is SGHRS and CDR2 YFSETQ. The CDR3 DNA follows: TGCGCCAGCAGCCCGATAGCGGGTTCCTCCTACGAGCAGTACTTC. It translates to CASSPIAGSSYEQYF.

This clone was seen ten or more times. The V gene is TRBV5-4, the J gene TRBJ1-1; D not resolved. The CDR3 extends over 13 amino acids. From germline, CDR1 is SGHNT and CDR2 YYREEE (reference sequence). Trimming pared 0 bases from V and 0 bases from J, leaving 3 bases between. The CDR3 coding sequence is TGTGCCAGCAGCTTGGGGCTGAACACTGAAGCTTTCTTT. It is translated as CASSLGLNTEAFF. Using reference TRBV5-4 and TRBJ1-1 for the parts outside the CDR3, the full variable domain is ETGVTQSPTHLIKTRGQQVTLRCSSQSGHNTVSWYQQALGQGPQFIFQYYREEENGRGNFPPRFSGLQFPNYSSELNVNALELDDSALYLCASSLGLNTEAFFGQGTRLTVV.

This clone showed up many times. V usage is TRBV5-5 and J usage is TRBJ1-5; possibly TRBD1 for D (5 bases). V shed 4 bases and J shed 5 bases, with 10 bases lying between them. Germline V gene data show CDR1 as SGHKS and CDR2 as YYEKEE (reference sequence). The CDR3 sequence is 13 residues long. For the CDR3, the DNA is TGTGCCAGCAGCCAGACGGGGGATCAGCCCCAGCATTTT. Residues: CASSQTGDQPQHF.

This clone has a count of ten or more. CDR3 protein: CASSLDGGNEQFF. CDR3 bases: TGTGCCAGCAGCTTAGACGGGGGCAATGAGCAGTTCTTC. The chain has TRBV7-7 and TRBJ2-1; a weak D match, TRBD2 (6 bases). Trimming shortened V by 1 base and J by 6 bases, and 7 bases separated the two germline ends. Per germline, CDR1 SSHAT and CDR2 FNYEAQ (reference sequence). The CDR3 runs to 13 residues.

This clone was counted ten times or more. CDR3 loop: CASSLGSSNQPQHF. As DNA, the CDR3 is TGTGCCAGCAGTTTAGGGAGTAGCAATCAGCCCCAGCATTTT. The rearrangement uses TRBV28 and TRBJ1-5; D call uncertain. The CDR3 extends over 14 amino acids. V was clipped by 2 bases and J by 0 bases, with 5 bases between them. Germline loops: CDR1 MDHEN, CDR2 SYDVKM.

This clone came up many times. The rearrangement links TRBV7-8 to TRBJ1-2, with 8 bases identical to TRBD1. With 7 bases clipped from V and 8 bases from J, the junction kept 18 bases outside the gene matches. The CDR3 is 16 residues long. Germline V gene sequence: CDR1 SGHVS, CDR2 FQNEAQ. The CDR3 nucleotides are TGTGCCAGCATCCTTCAAGGGGGACAGGTGCATTCCGGCTACACCTTC. It encodes CASILQGGQVHSGYTF. Looking up the rest from reference TRBV7-8 and TRBJ1-2 gives the full variable domain: GAGVSQSPRYKVAKRGQDVALRCDPISGHVSLFWYQQALGQGPEFLTYFQNEAQLDKSGLPSDRFFAERPEGSVSTLKIQRTQQEDSAVYLCASILQGGQVHSGYTFGSGTRLTVV.

The chain combines TRBV27 with TRBJ1-6, with 8 bases lining up with TRBD1. The CDR3 covers 15 residues. The V and J ends lost 5 bases and 11 bases, in that order; junction bases with no gene match: 11. The germline V gene has CDR1 MNHEY and CDR2 SMNVEV (reference sequence). The CDR3 DNA sequence: TGTGCCAGCAGTCACTCCGGGGACAGGTACCCACCCCTCCACTTT. This gives the protein CASSHSGDRYPPLHF.

This clone occurred many times. This chain connects TRBV5-5 to TRBJ2-7; D uncertain. The germline V and J ends were trimmed by 0 bases and 5 bases, with 12 bases remaining between them. The germline V gene encodes CDR1 SGHKS and CDR2 YYEKEE (reference sequence). The CDR3 spans 14 residues. For the CDR3, the DNA is TGTGCCAGCAGCTTGGAACTTTCTTCGCACGAGCAGTACTTC. Translating it yields CASSLELSSHEQYF.

A few counts support this clone. The CDR3 spells CASSAGGGSTYNEQFF. The CDR3 DNA reads as TGTGCCAGCAGCGCCGGCGGGGGGTCCACCTACAATGAGCAGTTCTTC. The V call is TRBV9, the J call TRBJ2-1; 8 bases line up with TRBD2. CDR3 length: 16 amino acids. Losses at the gene ends were 3 bases for V and 2 bases for J; bases not matched to a gene: 7. Germline values: CDR1 SGDLS, CDR2 YYNGEE.

This clone occurred many times. This rearrangement joins TRBV5-1 to TRBJ2-7, with 14 bases that match TRBD2. V dropped 4 bases and J dropped 0; count of bases not matched to a gene: 6. This CDR3 spans 17 amino acids. The germline V gene encodes CDR1 SGHRS and CDR2 YFSETQ. CDR3 protein: CASSPGLAGGLSYEQYF. Written as DNA, the CDR3 is TGCGCCAGCAGCCCTGGACTAGCGGGAGGTCTCTCCTACGAGCAGTACTTC.

This clone has a count of ten or more. This chain connects TRBV30 to TRBJ1-5; the D gene is possibly TRBD1 (6 bases). With 3 bases removed from V and 7 bases from J, the gap between germline ends came to 13 bases. The CDR3 sequence is 13 residues long. From germline, CDR1 is GTSNPN and CDR2 SVGIG (reference sequence). The CDR3 nucleotides read TGTGCCTGGAGGGGGGAAGGGGGACAGCCCCAGCATTTT. Amino acids: CAWRGEGGQPQHF.

This clone came up many times. The chain joins TRBV27 to TRBJ2-3; TRBD2 agrees at 7 bases. This CDR3 region has 11 residues. V lost 4 bases to trimming and J lost 14 bases; unmatched junction nucleotides: 6. The germline gives CDR1 MNHEY, CDR2 SMNVEV (reference sequence). This chain's CDR3 is CASSSWEGSYF. Here the CDR3 DNA reads TGTGCCAGCAGTTCTTGGGAGGGGTCGTATTTT.